The 27 T cell receptor beta chains listed next were all sequenced from one sample in a study of cytomegalovirus exposure and HLA in healthy donors. The PCR was carried out with 60 Vbeta primers and 13 Jbeta primers. Data came from immunoSEQ multiplex PCR; TCRdb stores just in-frame clones and leaves some out. Found here are about 120,000 clones, roughly 79% of them singletons; the top ten hold less than 2.5%. Sequences were obtained from PBMCs. The receptor set was obtained from a woman aged 40 to 55 in good health and CMV-seronegative.

This clone was observed a few times. The chain uses TRBV2 and TRBJ2-1; D is uncertain. Germline CDR1 reads SNHLY; CDR2 reads FYNNEI. V was pared by 4 bases and J by 5 bases, with 3 bases between. The CDR3 extends over 11 amino acids. The CDR3 sequence: CASSADNEQFF. The CDR3 region has the DNA TGTGCCAGCAGTGCGGACAATGAGCAGTTCTTC. Supplemented by reference TRBV2 and TRBJ2-1, the full variable domain reads EPEVTQTPSHQVTQMGQEVILRCVPISNHLYFYWYRQILGQKVEFLVSFYNNEISEKSEIFDDQFSVERPDGSNFTLKIRSTKLEDSAMYFCASSADNEQFFGPGTRLTVL.

The CDR3 region has the DNA TGTGCCAGCAGCCGTCTTGGGGGGGATTCACCCCTCCACTTT. It specifies CASSRLGGDSPLHF. This chain joins TRBV7-3 and TRBJ1-6; tentatively, D is TRBD1 (5 bases). V shed 5 bases and J shed 8 bases, with 13 bases lying between them. Germline V CDR1 and CDR2: SGHTA, FQGTGA. This CDR3 region has 14 residues.

The chain links TRBV6-4 to TRBJ2-1; 9 bases are shared with TRBD2. This CDR3 has 16 residues. Germline CDR1 and CDR2: MRHNA and SNTAGT. V was pared by 5 bases and J by 1 base, with 6 bases of the junction left unmatched. The CDR3 here is CASSTSGGLSYNEQFF. The CDR3 DNA sequence: TGTGCCAGCAGTACCAGCGGGGGGCTGTCCTACAATGAGCAGTTCTTC.

This chain links TRBV30 with TRBJ2-7; TRBD1 is a possible D gene (6 bases). V was pared by 1 base and J by 3 bases, with 19 bases between. The CDR3 extends over 16 amino acids. Germline CDR1 GTSNPN, CDR2 SVGIG (reference sequence). In DNA, the CDR3 is TGTGCCTGGAGTGGGGATAACAGGGACCTGAGCTACGAGCAGTACTTC. Encoded protein: CAWSGDNRDLSYEQYF.

The chain recombines TRBV4-1 with TRBJ1-2, with D tentatively TRBD1 (6 bases). Per germline, CDR1 MGHRA and CDR2 YSYEKL. CDR3 length: 16 amino acids. Between the trimmed V and J ends, which lost 4 bases and 4 bases, there was a span of 19 bases. CDR3 bases: TGCGCCAGCAGCCCGGGGGGCTCCCCCCCCGCCTATGGCTACACCTTC. This sequence encodes CASSPGGSPPAYGYTF.

This chain links TRBV6-1 with TRBJ2-1; 12 bases line up with TRBD1. The CDR3 has 14 residues. Germline V gene data show CDR1 as MNHNS and CDR2 as SASEGT. J was trimmed by 7 bases and V by 3 bases; bases with no gene match: 1. In DNA form, the CDR3 reads TGTGCCAGCAGTGAGGGACAGGGGGCGAATGAGCAGTTCTTC. Translation gives CASSEGQGANEQFF.

In DNA, the CDR3 is TGTGCCATCAGTCCCGGACAGTCCTACGAGCAGTACTTC. It yields the protein CAISPGQSYEQYF. The chain recombines TRBV10-3 with TRBJ2-7; D possibly corresponds to TRBD1 (6 bases). Trimming removed 5 bases from V and 1 base from J, with 9 bases in between. The germline gives CDR1 ENHRY, CDR2 SYGVKD. The CDR3 runs 13 residues.

This rearrangement joins TRBV7-9 to TRBJ2-2; a possible D gene is TRBD1 (5 bases). The germline V gene has CDR1 SEHNR and CDR2 FQNEAQ (reference sequence). Trimming took 3 bases from V and 0 from J, leaving 8 bases between them. CDR3 length: 15 residues. In DNA form, the CDR3 reads TGTGCCAGCAGCTTGGGGCTTGCGAACACCGGGGAGCTGTTTTTT. It specifies CASSLGLANTGELFF.

V and J are TRBV2 and TRBJ2-5; D may be TRBD2 (6 bases). Trimming removed 6 bases from V and 0 bases from J, with 8 bases in between. Germline CDR1 is SNHLY and CDR2 is FYNNEI. The CDR3 covers 13 residues. DNA for the CDR3: TGTGCCAGCAGACGGGGGAACCAAGAGACCCAGTACTTC. This encodes CASRRGNQETQYF.

The chain employs TRBV5-1 and TRBJ2-6; TRBD1 matches at 7 bases. J gave up 2 bases and V 4 bases, and 6 bases lay outside the gene matches. CDR1 is SGHRS, CDR2 YFSETQ, per germline. The CDR3 is 16 amino acids. In DNA, the CDR3 is TGCGCCAGCAGCGTAAACAGGGGAGCTGGGGCCAACGTCCTGACTTTC. Translated: CASSVNRGAGANVLTF.

V and J are TRBV30 and TRBJ1-5, with D perhaps matching TRBD1 (5 bases). Germline V lookup: CDR1 GTSNPN, CDR2 SVGIG (reference sequence). The CDR3 length is 14 residues. V lost 4 bases to trimming and J lost 9 bases, with 19 bases between them. CDR3 sequence (DNA): TGTGCCTGGACGAGTCCGGCGGGGGTTGGGCCCCAGCATTTT. It codes for CAWTSPAGVGPQHF.

The CDR3 protein is CASNPRTGGCEAFF. DNA of the CDR3: TGTGCCAGCAACCCAAGGACAGGGGGTTGTGAAGCTTTCTTT. The chain employs TRBV2 and TRBJ1-1; TRBD1 aligns across 10 bases. The CDR3 loop spans 14 amino acids. Germline V gene lookup returns CDR1 SNHLY and CDR2 FYNNEI. V gave up 7 bases and J gave up 7 bases; unmatched junction bases: 9.

The V and J genes are TRBV2 and TRBJ2-1; TRBD2 matches 9 bases. V trimming: 7 bases; J trimming: 9 bases; junction bases outside the gene matches: 13. CDR1 SNHLY and CDR2 FYNNEI come from the germline V gene. CDR3 size: 15 residues. The chain's CDR3 is CASKEGAGGGGEQFF. CDR3 coding DNA: TGTGCCAGCAAAGAGGGAGCGGGAGGAGGGGGTGAGCAGTTCTTC.

The rearrangement links TRBV30 to TRBJ1-1; weak D call: TRBD1 (6 bases). Germline loops: CDR1 GTSNPN, CDR2 SVGIG (reference sequence). Trimming took 5 bases from V and 0 from J, leaving 13 bases between them. This CDR3 spans 14 amino acids. CDR3 in DNA: TGTGCCTGGGACCGGGACACCCTGAACACTGAAGCTTTCTTT. Translating it yields CAWDRDTLNTEAFF. The variable domain in full, with the rest retrieved from reference TRBV30 and TRBJ1-1, is SQTIHQWPATLVQPVGSPLSLECTVEGTSNPNLYWYRQAAGRGLQLLFYSVGIGQISSEVPQNLSASRPQDRQFILSSKKLLLSDSGFYLCAWDRDTLNTEAFFGQGTRLTVV.

This chain uses TRBV5-1 with TRBJ1-2; 9 bases agree with TRBD1. Germline trimming cut 7 bases from V and 4 bases from J; bases unmatched to any gene: 5. The length of the CDR3 is 13 residues. From germline, CDR1 is SGHRS and CDR2 YFSETQ. The CDR3 nucleotides are TGCGCCAGCCGGGACAGGGTAGCCTATGGCTACACCTTC. Protein sequence: CASRDRVAYGYTF.

Ten or more counts support this clone. The J gene is TRBJ1-2, the V gene TRBV2; D remains unclear. The length of the CDR3 is 11 residues. Between the trimmed V and J ends, which lost 6 bases and 8 bases, there was a span of 10 bases. Per the germline V gene, CDR1 is SNHLY and CDR2 is FYNNEI. This CDR3 is CASSREEGYTF. CDR3 sequence (DNA): TGTGCCAGCAGCCGGGAGGAAGGCTACACCTTC.

This sequence joins TRBV6-6 and TRBJ1-2; the D gene is possibly TRBD1 (6 bases). Germline CDR1 MNHNY, CDR2 SVGAGI (reference sequence). There are 15 residues in the CDR3. V gave up 2 bases and J gave up 4 bases, with 14 bases separating them. The CDR3, as DNA: TGTGCCAGCAGTTACGGGCAGGGGAATCGCTATGGCTACACCTTC. Translation gives CASSYGQGNRYGYTF.

The chain uses TRBV5-8 and TRBJ2-2; possible D gene TRBD2, 5 bases. The CDR3 spans 15 residues. CDR1 and CDR2 (germline): SGHTS, YDEGEE. Deletions cut 2 bases from V and 3 bases from J, with 11 bases between. The CDR3: CASSFEDWYTGELFF. In nucleotides, the CDR3 is TGTGCCAGCAGCTTTGAGGACTGGTACACCGGGGAGCTGTTTTTT.

This clone occurred a few times. The CDR3 reads CASRGDRPSGNTIYF. The CDR3 coding sequence is TGTGCCAGCAGGGGTGACAGGCCCTCTGGAAACACCATATATTTT. V usage is TRBV2 and J usage is TRBJ1-3; maybe TRBD1 (6 bases). The CDR3 sequence is 15 residues long. V shed 6 bases and J shed 0 bases, with 12 bases lying between them. CDR1 is SNHLY and CDR2 is FYNNEI in the germline V gene.

J is TRBJ2-5 and V is TRBV19; D not certain. Germline CDR1 LNHDA, CDR2 SQIVND (reference sequence). V lost 1 base to trimming and J lost 5 bases, with 5 bases between them. The CDR3 runs to 12 residues. CDR3 loop: CASSIGRETQYF. The CDR3 region has the DNA TGTGCCAGTAGTATAGGCAGGGAGACCCAGTACTTC.

This clone was seen only once. V gene TRBV6-6 combines with J gene TRBJ1-2; 8 nucleotides line up with TRBD1. V was clipped by 7 bases and J by 4 bases; unmatched bases: 8. CDR1 is MNHNY, CDR2 SVGAGI, per germline (reference sequence). This CDR3 is 14 amino acids long. CDR3 nucleotides: TGTGCCAGCAATTCGGGACAGGTGGGCTATGGCTACACCTTC. Translating gives CASNSGQVGYGYTF.

This chain joins TRBV29-1 and TRBJ2-1; 7 bases agree with TRBD2. This CDR3 spans 15 amino acids. Trimming removed 4 bases from V and 4 bases from J; junction bases left unmatched: 10. Germline-derived CDR1 and CDR2 are SQVTM and ANQGSEA. The CDR3 DNA sequence: TGCAGCGTTGTCCTATACAGCGGGGCATACAATGAGCAGTTCTTC. This gives the protein CSVVLYSGAYNEQFF.

The rearrangement joins TRBV10-1 to TRBJ2-7; tentative D call: TRBD2 (6 bases). In germline, CDR1 is WNHNN, CDR2 SYGVQD (reference sequence). This CDR3 region has 14 residues. The V end was cut by 8 bases, the J end by 0 bases, with 14 bases between. The CDR3 spells CASPRAGPSYEQYF. The CDR3 nucleotides are TGCGCCAGCCCCAGGGCGGGACCCTCCTACGAGCAGTACTTC.

The chain has TRBV25-1 and TRBJ2-1; TRBD2 is a possible D gene (5 bases). Per the germline V gene, CDR1 is MGHDK and CDR2 is SYGVNS. There are 16 residues in the CDR3. V was pared by 4 bases and J by 2 bases, with 15 bases between. The CDR3 DNA sequence: TGTGCCAGCAGTGCCACGCGGACTTCCCCCTACAATGAGCAGTTCTTC. It translates to CASSATRTSPYNEQFF.

V usage is TRBV7-3 and J usage is TRBJ2-1, with a tentative D call TRBD2 (6 bases). Germline V gene data show CDR1 as SGHTA and CDR2 as FQGTGA. There are 16 residues in the CDR3. Trimming took off 0 bases at V and 2 bases at J, with 11 bases between the two ends. In nucleotides, the CDR3 is TGTGCCAGCAGCTTAACTGCGGGACTCACCTACAATGAGCAGTTCTTC. Protein: CASSLTAGLTYNEQFF.

J is TRBJ2-3 and V is TRBV9, with 8 bases fitting TRBD2. J was trimmed by 7 bases and V by 0 bases; bases with no gene match: 7. The CDR3 loop spans 15 amino acids. Germline CDR1 reads SGDLS; CDR2 reads YYNGEE. The CDR3 bases are TGTGCCAGCAGCGTAGGGAGCGGGAGCGTAAATACGCAGTATTTT. Amino acid sequence: CASSVGSGSVNTQYF.

This clone showed up just once. The chain carries TRBV7-9 and TRBJ2-6; 11 nucleotides align to TRBD1. V lost 4 bases and J lost 4; bases outside the gene matches: 9. CDR3 length equals 18 residues. Germline V gives CDR1 SEHNR, CDR2 FQNEAQ (reference sequence). In DNA, the CDR3 is TGTGCCAGCAGCTCACCGGGACAGGGGGTATCCGGGGCCAACGTCCTGACTTTC. Protein sequence: CASSSPGQGVSGANVLTF.